One and the same sample provided the 23 T cell receptor beta chains below, sequenced in a study of blood T cells in healthy people across ages. Then a second PCR, running roughly 7 to 11 cycles, was carried out with a sample-barcoded 5' primer and a J-beta primer mix. Via MiXCR, TCRdb re-called the 5' RACE reads, giving one row per CDR3 protein. The repertoire has around 820,000 distinct CDR3 sequences, around a quarter of them found once; the top ten carry under 4.5%. These data are also associated with another study on T cells of mothers and their children.

Specimen: blood. All receptors come from a boy younger than 18 in good health.

This clonotype was picked up a small number of times. The chain uses TRBV27 and TRBJ2-1; 7 nucleotides align to TRBD1. The V and J ends lost 6 bases and 4 bases, in that order; junction bases with no gene match: 9. Looked up from germline, CDR1 is MNHEY and CDR2 is SMNVEV (reference sequence). This CDR3 is 15 amino acids long. Written as DNA, the CDR3 is TGTGCCAGCAGCTCCCGTGGGACAGTGTACAATGAGCAGTTCTTC. As protein: CASSSRGTVYNEQFF.

The rearrangement links TRBV7-9 to TRBJ2-7; D is uncertain. The CDR3 totals 15 residues. The V and J ends lost 2 bases and 5 bases respectively, with 16 bases between them. The germline V gene encodes CDR1 SEHNR and CDR2 FQNEAQ (reference sequence). In DNA form, the CDR3 reads TGTGCCAGCAGCTTAAGGTTCCCGGACGTTGACGAGCAGTACTTC. Protein product: CASSLRFPDVDEQYF. Variable domain in full (rest from reference TRBV7-9 and TRBJ2-7): DTGVSQNPRHKITKRGQNVTFRCDPISEHNRLYWYRQTLGQGPEFLTYFQNEAQLEKSRLLSDRFSAERPKGSFSTLEIQRTEQGDSAMYLCASSLRFPDVDEQYFGPGTRLTVT.

This clonotype was recorded once. The V call is TRBV29-1, the J call TRBJ2-7, with a weak D call TRBD1 (6 bases). From germline, CDR1 is SQVTM and CDR2 ANQGSEA. The CDR3 is 11 amino acids. The germline V and J ends were trimmed by 6 bases and 6 bases, with 12 bases remaining between them. The CDR3 DNA is TGCAGCGTGGAAACAGGGTCCGAGCAGTACTTC. Translated, it gives CSVETGSEQYF.

The rearrangement uses TRBV20-1 and TRBJ2-7; TRBD2 matches 7 bases. The J segment lost 1 base and the V segment lost 0 bases, leaving 6 bases of the junction unmatched. CDR3 length: 15 amino acids. CDR1 DFQATT and CDR2 SNEGSKA come from the germline V gene (reference sequence). CDR3 coding DNA: TGCAGTGCTAGAGATTTAGCTAGCGGTTCCTACGAGCAGTACTTC. Protein product: CSARDLASGSYEQYF.

The V gene is TRBV2, the J gene TRBJ2-3; TRBD1 is a possible D gene (6 bases). The CDR3 length is 15 residues. The germline CDR1 and CDR2 sequences are SNHLY and FYNNEI. V dropped 5 bases and J dropped 4 bases, with 16 bases sitting between them. CDR3 loop: CASSTTGIGADTQYF. In DNA, the CDR3 is TGTGCCAGCAGTACTACAGGGATCGGGGCAGATACGCAGTATTTT.

This clonotype has just one count. Mismatch with germline at one junction end may stem from a read error. The CDR3 sequence: CASAGSNTGAFF. The DNA of the CDR3 is TGTGCCAGCGCAGGCAGCAACACTGGAGCTTTCTTT. The chain couples TRBV6-5 to TRBJ1-1; D gene uncertain. The CDR3 contains 12 residues. CDR1 is MNHEY and CDR2 is SVGAGI in the germline V gene.

The chain joins TRBV7-2 to TRBJ1-1, with D perhaps matching TRBD1 (6 bases). V lost 5 bases and J lost 5, with 18 bases in between. The CDR3 runs 15 residues. Germline CDR1 reads SGHTA; CDR2 reads FQGNSA. CDR3 coding DNA: TGTGCCAGCAGCCTGTTCCAGGGGAAGGGGACTGAAGCTTTCTTT. It specifies CASSLFQGKGTEAFF.

This chain links TRBV5-1 with TRBJ2-5; 7 bases match TRBD1. The CDR3 has 15 amino acids. The germline gives CDR1 SGHRS, CDR2 YFSETQ. Germline trimming cut 4 bases from V and 1 base from J; bases unmatched to any gene: 7. The CDR3: CASSLMGQLQETQYF. The CDR3 DNA follows: TGCGCCAGCAGCCTGATGGGACAGCTCCAAGAGACCCAGTACTTC.

The chain joins TRBV27 to TRBJ1-6; 7 positions agree with TRBD1. The germline CDR1 and CDR2 sequences are MNHEY and SMNVEV (reference sequence). The CDR3 runs to 16 residues. With V trimmed by 4 bases and J by 1 base, 4 bases remained unmatched. The CDR3 DNA sequence: TGTGCCAGCAGTTCCCGGACAGGTTCCTATAATTCACCCCTCCACTTT. Encoded protein: CASSSRTGSYNSPLHF.

In this sample, this clonotype turned up a few times. The V and J genes are TRBV5-1 and TRBJ1-2, with D uncertain. Trimming shortened V by 0 bases and J by 3 bases, and 6 bases separated the two germline ends. This CDR3 has 13 amino acids. Germline V lookup: CDR1 SGHRS, CDR2 YFSETQ. Here the CDR3 reads CASSLASDYGYTF. The CDR3 DNA reads as TGCGCCAGCAGCTTGGCGTCAGACTATGGCTACACCTTC.

V and J are TRBV6-1 and TRBJ1-6; 8 bases agree with TRBD1. V lost 6 bases, J lost 5 bases, and 12 bases stayed unmatched. The CDR3 sequence is 17 residues long. The germline CDR1 and CDR2 sequences are MNHNS and SASEGT. CDR3 amino acids: CASRVGGSTGDNSPLHF. The CDR3, as DNA: TGTGCCAGCAGGGTTGGTGGATCGACAGGGGATAATTCACCCCTCCACTTT.

This clonotype was seen only a few times. V gene TRBV28 combines with J gene TRBJ1-3, with 7 bases lining up with TRBD1. Germline lookup yields CDR1 MDHEN and CDR2 SYDVKM. Trimming took 5 bases from V and 0 from J; bases not matched to a gene: 7. This CDR3 has 16 residues. The CDR3 here is CASSRTGVFSGNTIYF. CDR3 sequence (DNA): TGTGCCAGCAGTAGGACAGGCGTTTTCTCTGGAAACACCATATATTTT. Full variable domain (rest looked up from reference TRBV28 and TRBJ1-3): DVKVTQSSRYLVKRTGEKVFLECVQDMDHENMFWYRQDPGLGLRLIYFSYDVKMKEKGDIPEGYSVSREKKERFSLILESASTNQTSMYLCASSRTGVFSGNTIYFGEGSWLTVV.

This clonotype was detected a few times. The chain has TRBV25-1 and TRBJ1-1; D gene ambiguous. V was pared by 8 bases and J by 4 bases, with 8 bases between. This CDR3 is built from 11 residues. Germline lookup yields CDR1 MGHDK and CDR2 SYGVNS. The CDR3 here is CASLRGTEAFF. CDR3 nucleotide sequence: TGTGCCAGCCTCCGAGGCACTGAAGCTTTCTTT. The full variable domain, its missing parts supplied by reference TRBV25-1 and TRBJ1-1, is EADIYQTPRYLVIGTGKKITLECSQTMGHDKMYWYQQDPGMELHLIHYSYGVNSTEKGDLSSESTVSRIRTEHFPLTLESARPSHTSQYLCASLRGTEAFFGQGTRLTVV.

This rearrangement joins TRBV20-1 to TRBJ2-5, with 12 bases fitting TRBD2. CDR3 size: 17 residues. The germline V gene has CDR1 DFQATT and CDR2 SNEGSKA (reference sequence). Trimming removed 1 base from V and 2 bases from J; junction bases left unmatched: 8. Here the CDR3 DNA reads TGCAGTGCTAGAGCTATGAAAGGGACTAGCGGGCAAGAGACCCAGTACTTC. Encoded protein: CSARAMKGTSGQETQYF.

The gene calls are TRBV5-6 and TRBJ1-1; no reliable D call. The V gene's germline CDR1 is SGHDT and CDR2 YYEEEE. Trimming removed 2 bases from V and 2 bases from J, with 7 bases in between. The CDR3 covers 13 residues. CDR3 coding DNA: TGTGCCAGCAGCTTCGGGTTTAACACTGAAGCTTTCTTT. This encodes CASSFGFNTEAFF.

The chain recombines TRBV7-6 with TRBJ2-7, with D tentatively TRBD2 (5 bases). Trimming removed 7 bases at V and 5 bases at J, with 15 bases between. This CDR3 is built from 13 residues. Germline values: CDR1 SGHVS, CDR2 FNYEAQ. In DNA form, the CDR3 reads TGTGCCAGCAATGGCGGGCCGACTGACGAGCAGTACTTC. This translates into CASNGGPTDEQYF.

The genes are TRBV10-3 and TRBJ2-5; 7 bases are a match to TRBD2. The J call may be incorrect, as the DNA end agrees better with TRBJ2-7. From germline, CDR1 is ENHRY and CDR2 SYGVKD. The CDR3 length is 14 residues. The DNA of the CDR3 is TGTGCCATCAGTGATACAGGCGGGAGCTACGAGCAGTACTTC. It codes for CAISDTGGSYEQYF.

A remark on this clonotype: The junction and the germline gene differ at one end; a read error may be behind it. The rearrangement joins TRBV28 to TRBJ1-6, with D tentatively TRBD1 (5 bases). The CDR3 is 15 residues long. Germline loops: CDR1 MDHEN, CDR2 SYDVKM. The CDR3, as DNA: TGCGCCAGCAGCGCACCAGGGTTGGGTAATTCACCCCTCCACTTT. This sequence encodes CASSAPGLGNSPLHF. Based on the CDR3 plus reference TRBV28 and TRBJ1-6, the full variable domain is DVKVTQSSRYLVKRTGEKVFLECVQDMDHENMFWYRQDPGLGLRLIYFSYDVKMKEKGDIPEGYSVSREKKERFSLILESASTNQTSMYLCASSAPGLGNSPLHFGNGTRLTVT.

This clonotype has a count of ten or more. The chain links TRBV28 to TRBJ2-5; weak D call: TRBD1 (5 bases). The germline V gene has CDR1 MDHEN and CDR2 SYDVKM. This CDR3 is 14 amino acids long. The V and J ends lost 4 bases and 4 bases respectively, with 13 bases between them. The CDR3 protein is CASSSPAGPETQYF. The CDR3 bases are TGTGCCAGCAGTTCCCCCGCAGGGCCAGAGACCCAGTACTTC.

This chain links TRBV10-3 with TRBJ2-7; 12 bases are shared with TRBD2. V lost 4 bases, J lost 2 bases, and 6 bases stayed unmatched. In germline, CDR1 is ENHRY, CDR2 SYGVKD. The CDR3 covers 16 residues. The CDR3 DNA reads as TGTGCCATCAGTGGTAGTCTAGCGGGGGGGACCTACGAGCAGTACTTC. This gives the protein CAISGSLAGGTYEQYF.

This chain joins TRBV2 and TRBJ2-7; 10 bases match TRBD1. The CDR3 is 14 residues long. Germline lookup yields CDR1 SNHLY and CDR2 FYNNEI. The V gene end was trimmed by 3 bases and the J gene end by 6 bases; junction bases not matched to a gene: 5. CDR3 bases: TGTGCCAGCAGTGAGGGACAGGGGATCAGCGAGCAGTACTTC. Protein sequence: CASSEGQGISEQYF.

The rearrangement links TRBV3-1 to TRBJ2-7; weak D call: TRBD2 (5 bases). The CDR3 consists of 13 residues. Deletions cut 1 base from V and 4 bases from J, with 8 bases between. Per the germline V gene, CDR1 is LGHDT and CDR2 is YNNKEL (reference sequence). CDR3 loop: CASSQVLDYEQYF. Here the CDR3 DNA reads TGTGCCAGCAGCCAAGTACTAGATTACGAGCAGTACTTC.

V and J are TRBV10-3 and TRBJ2-5; D may correspond to TRBD1 or TRBD2 (7 bases each). The tail of the sequence fits TRBJ2-7 better, so the J call may be wrong. The CDR3 length is 12 residues. Germline CDR1 reads ENHRY; CDR2 reads SYGVKD. The CDR3: CATGGGDYEQYF. Written as DNA, the CDR3 is TGTGCCACAGGGGGAGGGGACTACGAGCAGTACTTC.